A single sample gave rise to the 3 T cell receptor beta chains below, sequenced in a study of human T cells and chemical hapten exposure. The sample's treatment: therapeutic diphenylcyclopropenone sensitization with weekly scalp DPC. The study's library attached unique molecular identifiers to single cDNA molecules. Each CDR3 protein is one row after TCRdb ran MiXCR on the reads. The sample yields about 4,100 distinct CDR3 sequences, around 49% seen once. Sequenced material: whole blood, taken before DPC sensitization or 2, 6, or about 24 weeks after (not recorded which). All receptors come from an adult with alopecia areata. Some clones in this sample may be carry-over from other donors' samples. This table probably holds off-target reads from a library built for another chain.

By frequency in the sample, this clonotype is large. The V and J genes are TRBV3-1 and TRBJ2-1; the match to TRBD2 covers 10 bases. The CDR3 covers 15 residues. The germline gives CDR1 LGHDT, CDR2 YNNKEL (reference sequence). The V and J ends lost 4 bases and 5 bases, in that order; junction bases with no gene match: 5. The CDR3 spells CASSPLSGRNNEQFF. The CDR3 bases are TGTGCCAGCAGCCCGCTTAGCGGGAGGAACAATGAGCAGTTCTTC.

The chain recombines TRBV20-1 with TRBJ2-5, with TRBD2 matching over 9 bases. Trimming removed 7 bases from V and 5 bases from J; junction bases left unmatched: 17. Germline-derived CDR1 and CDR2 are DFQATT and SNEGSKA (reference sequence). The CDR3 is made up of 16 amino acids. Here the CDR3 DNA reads TGCAGTGGGACCGGGACTAGCTCACCCCTGGGGGAGACCCAGTACTTC. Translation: CSGTGTSSPLGETQYF.

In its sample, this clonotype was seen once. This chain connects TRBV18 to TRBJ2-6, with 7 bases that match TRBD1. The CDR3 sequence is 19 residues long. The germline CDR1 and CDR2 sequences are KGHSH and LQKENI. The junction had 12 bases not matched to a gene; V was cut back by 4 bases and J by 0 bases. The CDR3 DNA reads TGTGCCAGCTCACAAAAACCGGGACAGATATACTCTGGGGCCAACGTCCTGACTTTC. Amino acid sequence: CASSQKPGQIYSGANVLTF.